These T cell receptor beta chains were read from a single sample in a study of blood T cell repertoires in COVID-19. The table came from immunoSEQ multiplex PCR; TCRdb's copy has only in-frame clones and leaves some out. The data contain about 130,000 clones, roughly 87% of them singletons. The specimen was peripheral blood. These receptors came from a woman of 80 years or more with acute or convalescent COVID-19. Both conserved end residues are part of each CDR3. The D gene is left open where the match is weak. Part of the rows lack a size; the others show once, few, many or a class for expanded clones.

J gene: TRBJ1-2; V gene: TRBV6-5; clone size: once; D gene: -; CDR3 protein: CASELQLDGYTF; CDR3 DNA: TGTGCCAGCGAATTACAGCTTGACGGCTACACCTTC
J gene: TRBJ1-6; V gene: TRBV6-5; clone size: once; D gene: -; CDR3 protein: CASSYWTQGRRALHF; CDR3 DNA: TGTGCCAGCAGTTACTGGACTCAGGGGCGGCGGGCCCTCCACTTT
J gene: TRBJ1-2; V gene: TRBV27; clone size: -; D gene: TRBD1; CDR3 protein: CASGSGTGVYGYTF; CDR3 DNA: TGTGCCAGCGGATCCGGGACAGGGGTATATGGCTACACCTTC
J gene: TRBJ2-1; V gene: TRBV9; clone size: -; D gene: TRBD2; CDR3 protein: CASSYSGGLYNEQFF; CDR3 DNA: TGTGCCAGCAGCTATAGCGGGGGCCTGTACAATGAGCAGTTCTTC
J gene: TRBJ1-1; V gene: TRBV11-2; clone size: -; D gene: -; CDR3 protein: CASTQWVGAEAFF; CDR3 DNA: TGTGCCAGCACCCAATGGGTGGGCGCTGAAGCTTTCTTT
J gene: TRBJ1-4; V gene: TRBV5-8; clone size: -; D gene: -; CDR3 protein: CASSTRGGDNEKLFF; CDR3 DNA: TGTGCCAGCAGCACGCGCGGGGGAGATAATGAAAAACTGTTTTTT
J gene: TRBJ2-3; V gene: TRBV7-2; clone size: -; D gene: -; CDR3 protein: CASSPRLSTDTQYF; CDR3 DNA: TGTGCCAGCAGCCCCCGGTTAAGCACAGATACGCAGTATTTT
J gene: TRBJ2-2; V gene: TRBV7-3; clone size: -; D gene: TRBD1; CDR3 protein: CASSMTGDNTGELFF; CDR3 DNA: TGTGCCAGCAGCATGACAGGGGACAACACCGGGGAGCTGTTTTTT
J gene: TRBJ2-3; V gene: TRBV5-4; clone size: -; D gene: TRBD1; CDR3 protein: CASSPWDRVTDTQYF; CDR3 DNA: TGTGCCAGCAGCCCTTGGGACAGGGTCACAGATACGCAGTATTTT
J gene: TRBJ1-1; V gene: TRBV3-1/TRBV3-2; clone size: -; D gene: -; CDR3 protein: CASRRAKGTEAFF; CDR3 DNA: TGTGCCAGCAGGCGGGCCAAGGGCACTGAAGCTTTCTTT
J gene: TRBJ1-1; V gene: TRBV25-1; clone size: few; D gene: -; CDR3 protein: CASSGPYYATEAFF; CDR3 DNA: TGTGCCAGCAGTGGCCCGTACTACGCCACTGAAGCTTTCTTT
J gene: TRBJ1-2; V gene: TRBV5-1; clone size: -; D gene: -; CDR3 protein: CASSLNRDGYTF; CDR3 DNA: TGCGCCAGCAGCCTTAACAGGGACGGCTACACCTTC
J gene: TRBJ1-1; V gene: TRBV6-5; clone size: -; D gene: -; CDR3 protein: CASSLLGGNTEAFF; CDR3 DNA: TGTGCCAGCAGCCTCTTAGGGGGGAACACTGAAGCTTTCTTT
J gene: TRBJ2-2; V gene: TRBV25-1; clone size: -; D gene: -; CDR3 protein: CASSAGQNTGELFF; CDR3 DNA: TGTGCCAGCAGTGCAGGGCAGAACACCGGGGAGCTGTTTTTT
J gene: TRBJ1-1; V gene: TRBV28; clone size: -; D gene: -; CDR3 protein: CASTEGWSTEAFF; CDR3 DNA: TGTGCCAGCACGGAGGGGTGGAGCACTGAAGCTTTCTTT
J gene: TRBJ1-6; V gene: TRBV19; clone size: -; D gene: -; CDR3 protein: CASRDWGSVDNSPLHF; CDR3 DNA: TGTGCCAGTAGGGACTGGGGATCAGTGGATAATTCACCCCTCCACTTT
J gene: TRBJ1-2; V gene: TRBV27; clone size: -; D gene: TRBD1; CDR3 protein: CASSFRGTGGPSGYGYTF; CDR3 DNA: TGTGCCAGCAGTTTCAGGGGGACAGGGGGACCTTCAGGCTATGGCTACACCTTC
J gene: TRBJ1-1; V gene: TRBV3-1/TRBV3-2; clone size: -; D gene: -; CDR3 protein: CASSQQGEAFF; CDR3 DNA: TGTGCCAGCAGCCAGCAGGGTGAGGCTTTCTTT
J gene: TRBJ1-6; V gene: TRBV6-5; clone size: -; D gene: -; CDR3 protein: CASKEVFNSPLHF; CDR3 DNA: TGTGCCAGCAAAGAGGTTTTTAATTCACCCCTCCACTTT
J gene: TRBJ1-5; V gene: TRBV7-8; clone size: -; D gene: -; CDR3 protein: CASSISRGNQPQHF; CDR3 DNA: TGTGCCAGCAGCATATCCAGGGGCAATCAGCCCCAGCATTTT
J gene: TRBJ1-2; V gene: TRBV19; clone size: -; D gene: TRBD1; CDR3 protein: CASKRAGIDRAEGYTF; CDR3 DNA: TGTGCCAGTAAACGTGCAGGTATCGACAGGGCGGAAGGCTACACCTTC
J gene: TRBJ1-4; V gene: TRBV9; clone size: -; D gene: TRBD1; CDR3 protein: CASSRGQGVEKLFF; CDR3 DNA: TGTGCCAGCAGCCGGGGACAGGGGGTTGAAAAACTGTTTTTT
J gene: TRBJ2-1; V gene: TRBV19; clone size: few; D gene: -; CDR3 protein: CASSTGSTYNEQFF; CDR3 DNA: TGTGCCAGTAGCACAGGGAGCACCTACAATGAGCAGTTCTTC
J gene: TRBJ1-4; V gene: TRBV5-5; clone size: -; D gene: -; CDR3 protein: CASSPSGAPNEKLFF; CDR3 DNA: TGTGCCAGCAGCCCAAGTGGGGCTCCTAATGAAAAACTGTTTTTT
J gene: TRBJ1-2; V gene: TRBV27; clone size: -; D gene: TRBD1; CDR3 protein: CASKDSGTDYGYTF; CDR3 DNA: TGTGCCAGCAAAGACTCCGGGACAGACTATGGCTACACCTTC
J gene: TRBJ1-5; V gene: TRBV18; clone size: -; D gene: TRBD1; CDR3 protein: CASSPDRGLGQPQHF; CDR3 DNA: TGTGCCAGCTCACCAGACAGGGGGCTAGGGCAGCCCCAGCATTTT
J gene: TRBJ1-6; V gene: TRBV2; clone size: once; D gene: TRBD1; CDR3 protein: CASLRDRATPLHF; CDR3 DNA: TGTGCCAGCCTAAGGGACAGGGCGACACCCCTCCACTTT
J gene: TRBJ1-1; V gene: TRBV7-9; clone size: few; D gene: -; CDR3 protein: CASSFGGEAFF; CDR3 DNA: TGTGCCAGCAGCTTCGGGGGTGAAGCTTTCTTT
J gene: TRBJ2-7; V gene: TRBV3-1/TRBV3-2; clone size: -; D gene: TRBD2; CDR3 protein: CASSHLTSAEQYF; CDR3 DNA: TGTGCCAGCAGCCATTTGACTAGCGCCGAGCAGTACTTC